This T cell receptor (beta chain) was captured in a study of T cells in Graves' hyperthyroidism and ophthalmopathy. V shed 7 bases and J shed 7 bases, with 11 bases lying between them. The length of the CDR3 is 12 residues. This clonotype has a count of ten or more. Amplification targeted TCR beta CDR3 regions from RNA transcripts. First-round RT-PCR targeting the TCR CDR3 was performed with the HTBI primer set. Using its own MiXCR run on the multiplex PCR reads, TCRdb lists one record per CDR3 protein. The sample holds roughly 630,000 distinct CDR3 sequences, 15% to 18% seen once. The clonotype was recovered from a woman in her twenties or thirties with Graves' hyperthyroidism. Material for sequencing was blood. The rearrangement links TRBV12-3 or TRBV12-4 to TRBJ2-4, with D perhaps TRBD2 (5 bases). The CDR3 nucleotides are TGTGCCAGCACCCCAGGCGGGAACATTCAGTACTTC. Residues: CASTPGGNIQYF.